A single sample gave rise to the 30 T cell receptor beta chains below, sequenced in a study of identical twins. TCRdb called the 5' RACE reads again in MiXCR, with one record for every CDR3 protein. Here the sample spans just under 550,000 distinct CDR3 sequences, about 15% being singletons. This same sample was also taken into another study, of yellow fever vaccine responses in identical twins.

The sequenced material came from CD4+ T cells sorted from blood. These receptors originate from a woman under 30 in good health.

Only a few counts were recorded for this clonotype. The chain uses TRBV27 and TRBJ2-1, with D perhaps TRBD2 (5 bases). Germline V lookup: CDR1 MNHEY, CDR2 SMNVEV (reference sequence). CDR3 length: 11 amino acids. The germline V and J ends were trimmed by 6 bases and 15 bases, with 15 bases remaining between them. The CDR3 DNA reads TGTGCCAGCAGCTTTTCGGGGAAGGCGTTCTTC. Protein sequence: CASSFSGKAFF.

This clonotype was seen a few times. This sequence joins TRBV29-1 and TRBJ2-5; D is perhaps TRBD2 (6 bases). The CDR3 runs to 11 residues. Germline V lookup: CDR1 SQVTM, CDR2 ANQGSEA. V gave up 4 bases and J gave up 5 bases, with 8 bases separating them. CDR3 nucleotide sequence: TGCAGCGTTGGGGGGGTGGAGACCCAGTACTTC. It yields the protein CSVGGVETQYF. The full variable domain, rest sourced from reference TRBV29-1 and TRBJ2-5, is SAVISQKPSRDICQRGTSLTIQCQVDSQVTMMFWYRQQPGQSLTLIATANQGSEATYESGFVIDKFPISRPNLTFSTLTVSNMSPEDSSIYLCSVGGVETQYFGPGTRLLVL.

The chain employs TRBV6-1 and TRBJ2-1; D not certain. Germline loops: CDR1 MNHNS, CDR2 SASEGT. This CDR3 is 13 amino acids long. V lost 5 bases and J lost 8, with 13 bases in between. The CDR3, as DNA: TGTGCCAGCAGTAAAATTCGGGTGGATGAGCAGTTCTTC. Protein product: CASSKIRVDEQFF.

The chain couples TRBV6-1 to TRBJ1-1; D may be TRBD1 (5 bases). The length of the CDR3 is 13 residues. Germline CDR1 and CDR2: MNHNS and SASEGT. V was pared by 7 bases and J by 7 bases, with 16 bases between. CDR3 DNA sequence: TGTGCCAGCACCAAAATACGGGGGGTTGAAGCTTTCTTT. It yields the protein CASTKIRGVEAFF.

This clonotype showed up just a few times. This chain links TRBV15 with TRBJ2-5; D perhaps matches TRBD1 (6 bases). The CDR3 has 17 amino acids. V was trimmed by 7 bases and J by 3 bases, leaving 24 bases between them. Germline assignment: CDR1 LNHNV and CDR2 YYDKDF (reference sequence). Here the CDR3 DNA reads TGTGCCACCACCCTTAGAGGGGGACCCCGCCACAAAGAGACCCAGTACTTC. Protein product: CATTLRGGPRHKETQYF.

CDR3 nucleotides: TGTGCCAGCAGTTTACTGGGGGGCCTTGAGACCCAGTACTTC. This translates into CASSLLGGLETQYF. This chain links TRBV7-7 with TRBJ2-5; D tentatively reads TRBD1 or TRBD2 (6 bases each). The CDR3 covers 14 residues. Germline CDR1 is SSHAT and CDR2 is FNYEAQ (reference sequence). V was shortened by 6 bases and J by 5 bases, with 16 bases between the two germline ends.

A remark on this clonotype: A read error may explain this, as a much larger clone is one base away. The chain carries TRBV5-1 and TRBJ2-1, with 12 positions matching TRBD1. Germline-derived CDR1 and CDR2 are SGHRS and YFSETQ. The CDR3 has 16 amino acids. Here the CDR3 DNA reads TGCGCCAGCAGACATACACCGGGACAGGGGGCAAATGAGCAGCTCTTC. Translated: CASRHTPGQGANEQLF.

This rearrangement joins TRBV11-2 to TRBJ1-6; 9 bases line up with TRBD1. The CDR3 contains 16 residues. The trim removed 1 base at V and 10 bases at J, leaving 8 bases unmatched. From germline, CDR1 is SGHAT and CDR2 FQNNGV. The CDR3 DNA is TGTGCCAGCAGCTTAGTCCCCGGGACAGGGCAGTCACCCCTCCACTTT. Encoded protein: CASSLVPGTGQSPLHF.

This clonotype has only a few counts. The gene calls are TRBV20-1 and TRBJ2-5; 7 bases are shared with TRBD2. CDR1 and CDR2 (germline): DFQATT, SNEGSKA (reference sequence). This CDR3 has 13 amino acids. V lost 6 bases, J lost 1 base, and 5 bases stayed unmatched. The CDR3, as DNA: TGCAGTGCGGCTAGCGGAGCCCAAGAGACCCAGTACTTC. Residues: CSAASGAQETQYF.

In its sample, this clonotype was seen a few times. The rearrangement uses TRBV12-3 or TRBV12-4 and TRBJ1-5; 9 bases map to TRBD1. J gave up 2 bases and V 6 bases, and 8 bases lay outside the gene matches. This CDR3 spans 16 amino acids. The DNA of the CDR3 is TGTGCCAGCAGATCTACAGGGGGCTGGGGCAATCAGCCCCAGCATTTT. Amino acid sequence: CASRSTGGWGNQPQHF.

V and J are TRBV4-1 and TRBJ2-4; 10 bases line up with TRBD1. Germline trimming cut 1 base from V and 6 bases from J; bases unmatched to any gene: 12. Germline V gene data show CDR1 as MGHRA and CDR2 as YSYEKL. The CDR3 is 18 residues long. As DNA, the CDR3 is TGCGCCAGCAGCCAAGCCGCCCCGACAGGGGGCTTCGGAAACATTCAGTACTTC. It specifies CASSQAAPTGGFGNIQYF.

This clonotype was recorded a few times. The CDR3 region has the DNA TGTGCCAGCAGCTTCTCGGCGGGGGGGCGGGACATTCAGTACTTC. It translates to CASSFSAGGRDIQYF. This rearrangement joins TRBV5-6 to TRBJ2-4, with TRBD2 matching over 9 bases. There are 15 residues in the CDR3. The trim removed 2 bases at V and 8 bases at J, leaving 8 bases unmatched. Looked up from germline, CDR1 is SGHDT and CDR2 is YYEEEE.

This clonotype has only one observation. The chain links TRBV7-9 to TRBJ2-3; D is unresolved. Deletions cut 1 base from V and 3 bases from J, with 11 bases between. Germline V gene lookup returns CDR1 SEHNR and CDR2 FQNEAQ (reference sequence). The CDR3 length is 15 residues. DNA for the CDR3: TGTGCCAGCAGCTTAGTTTTAGATTCTACAGATACGCAGTATTTT. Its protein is CASSLVLDSTDTQYF.

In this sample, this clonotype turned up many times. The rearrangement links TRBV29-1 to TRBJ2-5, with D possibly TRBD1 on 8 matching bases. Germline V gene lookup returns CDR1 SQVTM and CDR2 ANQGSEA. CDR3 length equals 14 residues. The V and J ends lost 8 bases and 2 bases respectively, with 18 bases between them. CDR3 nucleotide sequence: TGCAGCACCCCAGGACAGGGAGGGCAAGAGACCCAGTACTTC. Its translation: CSTPGQGGQETQYF.

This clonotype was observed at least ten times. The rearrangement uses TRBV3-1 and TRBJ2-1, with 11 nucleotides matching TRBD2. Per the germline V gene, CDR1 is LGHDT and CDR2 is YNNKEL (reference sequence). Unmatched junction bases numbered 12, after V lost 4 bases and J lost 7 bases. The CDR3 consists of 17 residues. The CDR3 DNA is TGTGCCAGCAGCCGCCCGACCCGGAGACTAGCGGGGAATGAGCAGTTCTTC. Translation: CASSRPTRRLAGNEQFF.

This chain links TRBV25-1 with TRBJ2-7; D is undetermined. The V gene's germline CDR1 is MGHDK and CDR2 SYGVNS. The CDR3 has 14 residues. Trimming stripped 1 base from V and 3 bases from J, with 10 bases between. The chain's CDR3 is CASSESGSYYEQYV. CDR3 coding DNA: TGTGCCAGCAGTGAATCTGGCAGCTACTACGAGCAGTACGTC.

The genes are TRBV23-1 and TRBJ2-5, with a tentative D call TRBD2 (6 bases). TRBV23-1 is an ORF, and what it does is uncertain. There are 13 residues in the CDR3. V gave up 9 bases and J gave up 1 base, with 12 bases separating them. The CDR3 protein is CASNRSGQETQYF. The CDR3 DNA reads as TGCGCCAGTAACCGTAGCGGCCAAGAGACCCAGTACTTC.

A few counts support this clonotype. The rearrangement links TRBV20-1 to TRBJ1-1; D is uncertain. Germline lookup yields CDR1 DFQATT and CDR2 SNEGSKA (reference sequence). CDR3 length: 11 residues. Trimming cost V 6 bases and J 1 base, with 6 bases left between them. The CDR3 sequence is CSAAWNTEAFF. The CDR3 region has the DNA TGCAGTGCAGCTTGGAACACTGAAGCTTTCTTT.

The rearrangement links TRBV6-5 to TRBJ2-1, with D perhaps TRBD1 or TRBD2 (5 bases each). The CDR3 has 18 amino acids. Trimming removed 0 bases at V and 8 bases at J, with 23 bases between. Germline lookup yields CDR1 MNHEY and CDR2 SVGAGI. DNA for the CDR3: TGTGCCAGCAGTTACTCACCCCGGTCCCCGCGAATGGGGGATGAGCAGTTCTTC. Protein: CASSYSPRSPRMGDEQFF.

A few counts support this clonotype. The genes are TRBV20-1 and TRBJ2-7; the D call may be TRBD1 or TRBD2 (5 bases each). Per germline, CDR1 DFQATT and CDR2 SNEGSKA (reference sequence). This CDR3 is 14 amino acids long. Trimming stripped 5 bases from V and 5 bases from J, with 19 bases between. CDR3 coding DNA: TGCAGTGCTCCCGCCGGGGCCCGTAGGGACGAGCAGTACTTC. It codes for CSAPAGARRDEQYF.

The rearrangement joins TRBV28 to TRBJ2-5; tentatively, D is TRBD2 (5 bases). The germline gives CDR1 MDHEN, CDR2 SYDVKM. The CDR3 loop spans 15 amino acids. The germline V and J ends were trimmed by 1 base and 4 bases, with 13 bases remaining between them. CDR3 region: CASSLYAGGRETQYF. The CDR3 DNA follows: TGTGCCAGCAGTTTATATGCGGGTGGGAGAGAGACCCAGTACTTC.

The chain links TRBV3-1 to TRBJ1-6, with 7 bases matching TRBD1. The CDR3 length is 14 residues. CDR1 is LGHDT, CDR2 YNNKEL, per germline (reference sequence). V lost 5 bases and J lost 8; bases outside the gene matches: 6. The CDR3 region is CASSWTGQYSPLHF. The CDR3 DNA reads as TGTGCCAGCAGCTGGACAGGTCAATATTCACCCCTCCACTTT.

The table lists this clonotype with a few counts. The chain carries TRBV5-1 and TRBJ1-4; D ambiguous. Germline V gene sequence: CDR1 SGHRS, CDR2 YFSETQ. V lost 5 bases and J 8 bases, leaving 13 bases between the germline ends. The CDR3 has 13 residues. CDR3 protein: CASRDPGVEKLFF. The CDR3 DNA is TGCGCCAGCAGGGACCCAGGTGTCGAAAAACTGTTTTTT.

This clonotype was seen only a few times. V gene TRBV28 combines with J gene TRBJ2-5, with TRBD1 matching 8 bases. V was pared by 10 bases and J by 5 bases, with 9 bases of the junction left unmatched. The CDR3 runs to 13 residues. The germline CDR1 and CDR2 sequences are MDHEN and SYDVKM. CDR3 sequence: CATKPGGSETQYF. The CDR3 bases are TGTGCCACCAAACCAGGGGGCTCGGAGACCCAGTACTTC.

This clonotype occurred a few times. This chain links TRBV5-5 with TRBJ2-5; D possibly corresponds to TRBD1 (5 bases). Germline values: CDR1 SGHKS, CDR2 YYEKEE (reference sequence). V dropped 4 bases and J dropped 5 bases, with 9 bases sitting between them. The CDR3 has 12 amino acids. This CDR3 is CASSPAGETQYF. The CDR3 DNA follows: TGTGCCAGCAGCCCGGCAGGGGAGACCCAGTACTTC.

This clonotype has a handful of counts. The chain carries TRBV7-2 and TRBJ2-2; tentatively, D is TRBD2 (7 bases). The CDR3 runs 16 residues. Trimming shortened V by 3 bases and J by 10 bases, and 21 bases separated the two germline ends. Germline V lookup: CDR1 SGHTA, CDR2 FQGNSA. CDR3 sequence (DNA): TGTGCCAGCAGCTTTGGGGGGGGCGCGACGATCTTGGAGCTGTTTTTT. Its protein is CASSFGGGATILELFF.

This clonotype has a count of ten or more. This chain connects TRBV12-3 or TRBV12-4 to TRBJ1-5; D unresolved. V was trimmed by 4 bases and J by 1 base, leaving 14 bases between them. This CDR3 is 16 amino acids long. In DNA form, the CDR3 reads TGTGCCAGCAGTTCCCGGGGTAAAGTGAGCAATCAGCCCCAGCATTTT. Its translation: CASSSRGKVSNQPQHF.

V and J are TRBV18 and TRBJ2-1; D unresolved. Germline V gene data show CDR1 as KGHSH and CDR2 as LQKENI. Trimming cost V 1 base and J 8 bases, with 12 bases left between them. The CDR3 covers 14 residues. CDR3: CASSPLRTVDEQFF. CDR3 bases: TGTGCCAGCTCACCACTCAGAACAGTTGATGAGCAGTTCTTC.

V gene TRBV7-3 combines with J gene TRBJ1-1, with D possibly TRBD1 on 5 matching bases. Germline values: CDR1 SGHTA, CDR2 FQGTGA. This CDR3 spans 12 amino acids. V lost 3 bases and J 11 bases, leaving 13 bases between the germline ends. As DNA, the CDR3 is TGTGCCAGCAGCTTGGTGGGAGGGGCGGCTTTCTTT. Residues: CASSLVGGAAFF.

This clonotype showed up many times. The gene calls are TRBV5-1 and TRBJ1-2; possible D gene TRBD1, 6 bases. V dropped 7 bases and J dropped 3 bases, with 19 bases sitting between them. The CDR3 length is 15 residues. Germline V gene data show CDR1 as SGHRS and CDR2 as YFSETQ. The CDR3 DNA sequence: TGCGCCAGCGCGTTGAGGTCAGGGGCGGACTATGGCTACACCTTC. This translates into CASALRSGADYGYTF.